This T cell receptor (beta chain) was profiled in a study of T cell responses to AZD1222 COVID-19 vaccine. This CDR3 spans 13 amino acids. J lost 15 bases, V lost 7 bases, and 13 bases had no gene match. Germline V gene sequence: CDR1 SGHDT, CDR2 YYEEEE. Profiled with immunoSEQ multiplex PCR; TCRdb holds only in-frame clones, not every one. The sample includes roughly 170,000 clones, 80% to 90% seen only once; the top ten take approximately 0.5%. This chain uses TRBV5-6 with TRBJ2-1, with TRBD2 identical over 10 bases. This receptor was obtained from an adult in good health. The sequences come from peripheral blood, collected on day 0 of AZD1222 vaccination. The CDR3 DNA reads TGTGCCAGCCGGCAGAGGCTAGCGGGAGAGTGGTTCTTC. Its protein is CASRQRLAGEWFF.